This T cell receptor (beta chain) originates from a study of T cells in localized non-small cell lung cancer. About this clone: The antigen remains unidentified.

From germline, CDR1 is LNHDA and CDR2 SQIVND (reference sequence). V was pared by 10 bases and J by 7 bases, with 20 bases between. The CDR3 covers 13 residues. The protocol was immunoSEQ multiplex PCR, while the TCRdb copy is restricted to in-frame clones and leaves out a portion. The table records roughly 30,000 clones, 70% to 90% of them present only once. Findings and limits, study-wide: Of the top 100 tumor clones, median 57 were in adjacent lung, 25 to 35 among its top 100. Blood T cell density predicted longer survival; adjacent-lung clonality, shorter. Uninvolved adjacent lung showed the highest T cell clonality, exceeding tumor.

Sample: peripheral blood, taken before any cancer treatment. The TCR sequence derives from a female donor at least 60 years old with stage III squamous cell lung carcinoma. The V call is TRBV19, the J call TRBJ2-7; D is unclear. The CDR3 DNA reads TGTGCCATTTCGGTAGTCTTTCCTGAGGAGCAGTACTTC. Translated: CAISVVFPEEQYF.